These 27 T cell receptor beta chains were all obtained from the same sample, sequenced in a study of cytomegalovirus exposure and HLA in healthy donors. Only in-frame clones appear in the TCRdb table, and some are missing; sequencing was by immunoSEQ multiplex PCR. The profile covers roughly 64,000 clones, with 90% to 95% appearing a single time and approximately 6% taken by the ten largest. The sample comprised PBMCs. The receptors shown here come from a woman between 18 and 30 years old in good health and CMV-seropositive.

The rearrangement uses TRBV19 and TRBJ2-5, with D tentatively TRBD2 (5 bases). The CDR3 has 17 residues. The ends were cut back, 1 base at V and 0 bases at J, with 15 bases in the middle. The germline V gene has CDR1 LNHDA and CDR2 SQIVND (reference sequence). The CDR3 nucleotides are TGTGCCAGTAGTATAGTACAGAGCGGTTCGTACCAAGAGACCCAGTACTTC. Its protein product is CASSIVQSGSYQETQYF.

This clone was seen only once. V and J are TRBV27 and TRBJ2-5; 9 positions match TRBD2. Germline lookup yields CDR1 MNHEY and CDR2 SMNVEV (reference sequence). Trimming cost V 3 bases and J 2 bases; bases outside gene matches: 4. This CDR3 contains 15 residues. The CDR3 DNA follows: TGTGCCAGCAGTTTGGCGGGAGGGCCGCAAGAGACCCAGTACTTC. This sequence encodes CASSLAGGPQETQYF.

The chain employs TRBV7-9 and TRBJ2-3; 11 bases line up with TRBD2. The CDR3 is made up of 16 amino acids. Germline V gene lookup returns CDR1 SEHNR and CDR2 FQNEAQ (reference sequence). Trimming took 5 bases from V and 3 from J; bases not matched to a gene: 7. CDR3 nucleotides: TGTGCCAGCAGCCTTGGACTAGCGGGTGCTACAGATACGCAGTATTTT. This codes for CASSLGLAGATDTQYF. The full variable domain, its missing parts supplied by reference TRBV7-9 and TRBJ2-3, is DTGVSQNPRHKITKRGQNVTFRCDPISEHNRLYWYRQTLGQGPEFLTYFQNEAQLEKSRLLSDRFSAERPKGSFSTLEIQRTEQGDSAMYLCASSLGLAGATDTQYFGPGTRLTVL.

The chain couples TRBV15 to TRBJ2-5; 9 bases map to TRBD1. Germline V gene data show CDR1 as LNHNV and CDR2 as YYDKDF (reference sequence). Trimming cost V 2 bases and J 5 bases; bases outside gene matches: 9. This CDR3 is 16 amino acids long. CDR3 amino acids: CATSRTGGGPVETQYF. For the CDR3, the DNA is TGTGCCACCAGCAGAACAGGGGGCGGGCCTGTGGAGACCCAGTACTTC.

The chain recombines TRBV30 with TRBJ1-4, with D hard to call. The CDR3 runs to 15 residues. V was clipped by 1 base and J by 4 bases, with 13 bases between them. Germline values: CDR1 GTSNPN, CDR2 SVGIG (reference sequence). CDR3 bases: TGTGCCTGGAGTGACCCCATAGCTCATAATGAAAAACTGTTTTTT. It yields the protein CAWSDPIAHNEKLFF.

The V and J genes are TRBV6-5 and TRBJ1-5, with 7 nucleotides matching TRBD1. Germline V lookup: CDR1 MNHEY, CDR2 SVGAGI. The CDR3 runs 14 residues. With 4 bases clipped from V and 1 base from J, the junction kept 1 base outside the gene matches. The CDR3 loop is CASSSDRSNQPQHF. CDR3 coding DNA: TGTGCCAGCAGTTCGGACAGGAGCAATCAGCCCCAGCATTTT.

This clone has only a few counts. The chain couples TRBV28 to TRBJ2-7; no definite D call. V was shortened by 5 bases and J by 2 bases, with 7 bases between the two germline ends. Germline lookup yields CDR1 MDHEN and CDR2 SYDVKM. The CDR3 covers 12 residues. CDR3 region: CASSPPTYEQYF. The CDR3 nucleotides read TGTGCCAGCAGTCCCCCAACCTACGAGCAGTACTTC.

CDR3: CASSPQQGSYGYTF. In nucleotides, the CDR3 is TGTGCCAGCAGTCCCCAACAGGGTTCCTATGGCTACACCTTC. V is TRBV6-4 and J is TRBJ1-2; the D gene is possibly TRBD1 (6 bases). Trimming left V 5 bases short and J 4 bases short, with 14 bases between. CDR1 is MRHNA and CDR2 is SNTAGT in the germline V gene. The CDR3 spans 14 residues.

The chain couples TRBV2 to TRBJ2-3; TRBD2 matches 9 bases. Germline CDR1 and CDR2: SNHLY and FYNNEI. The CDR3 consists of 16 residues. J was trimmed by 0 bases and V by 9 bases; bases with no gene match: 10. Here the CDR3 reads CARGSGGTPSTDTQYF. The CDR3 DNA follows: TGTGCCAGGGGGAGCGGGGGGACCCCTAGCACAGATACGCAGTATTTT.

The chain is built from TRBV11-2 and TRBJ2-3; D call uncertain. This CDR3 spans 14 amino acids. CDR1 and CDR2 (germline): SGHAT, FQNNGV. V dropped 5 bases and J dropped 14 bases, with 23 bases sitting between them. The CDR3 coding sequence is TGTGCCAGCAGCCCCGCGGCCCAGTGGTCCGGTTTGTATTTT. Translated, it gives CASSPAAQWSGLYF. Combining the CDR3 with reference TRBV11-2 and TRBJ2-3 gives the whole variable domain EAGVAQSPRYKIIEKRQSVAFWCNPISGHATLYWYQQILGQGPKLLIQFQNNGVVDDSQLPKDRFSAERLKGVDSTLKIQPAKLEDSAVYLCASSPAAQWSGLYFGPGTRLTVL.

This clone was seen a single time. In nucleotides, the CDR3 is TGTGCCAGCAGTTTAGGGGGGAGGAACCCCTACAATGAGCAGTTCTTC. Its protein product is CASSLGGRNPYNEQFF. V usage is TRBV27 and J usage is TRBJ2-1; possibly TRBD2 for D (6 bases). This CDR3 contains 16 residues. Trimming cost V 2 bases and J 2 bases, with 13 bases left between them. Germline V gives CDR1 MNHEY, CDR2 SMNVEV (reference sequence).

The rearrangement uses TRBV15 and TRBJ2-7, with 7 positions matching TRBD1. J was trimmed by 6 bases and V by 0 bases; bases with no gene match: 5. Germline loops: CDR1 LNHNV, CDR2 YYDKDF (reference sequence). The CDR3 sequence is 14 residues long. DNA of the CDR3: TGTGCCACCAGCAGAGATGTAGGGGGCGCCGAGCAGTACTTC. Translating it yields CATSRDVGGAEQYF.

This rearrangement joins TRBV27 to TRBJ2-7, with TRBD2 matching over 7 bases. CDR3 length: 15 residues. Per the germline V gene, CDR1 is MNHEY and CDR2 is SMNVEV (reference sequence). The V gene end was trimmed by 0 bases and the J gene end by 6 bases; junction bases not matched to a gene: 8. CDR3 amino acids: CASSLSMGGSFEQYF. The DNA of the CDR3 is TGTGCCAGCAGTTTATCGATGGGCGGGAGCTTCGAGCAGTACTTC.

The rearrangement uses TRBV6-1 and TRBJ1-5; possible D gene TRBD1, 5 bases. The germline V and J ends were trimmed by 6 bases and 3 bases, with 9 bases remaining between them. The CDR3 is 13 residues long. Germline loops: CDR1 MNHNS, CDR2 SASEGT. CDR3 protein: CASRRGDNQPQHF. DNA for the CDR3: TGTGCCAGCAGAAGGGGTGACAATCAGCCCCAGCATTTT.

The V call is TRBV5-4, the J call TRBJ2-5, with a weak D call TRBD1 (6 bases). Germline CDR1 reads SGHNT; CDR2 reads YYREEE (reference sequence). Trimming pared 2 bases from V and 5 bases from J, leaving 10 bases between. The CDR3 totals 13 residues. The DNA for the CDR3 is TGTGCCAGCAGCTTACAGGGCTGGGAGACCCAGTACTTC. Its protein product is CASSLQGWETQYF.

For the CDR3, the DNA is TGTGCCAGCAGCATAAACAGGGAGAGGATCTATGGCTACACCTTC. Translating it yields CASSINRERIYGYTF. The rearrangement links TRBV6-6 to TRBJ1-2; possibly TRBD1 for D (6 bases). Germline loops: CDR1 MNHNY, CDR2 SVGAGI (reference sequence). This CDR3 spans 15 amino acids. V was pared by 6 bases and J by 4 bases, with 18 bases between.

This chain uses TRBV29-1 with TRBJ1-2; TRBD1 matches at 8 bases. CDR3 size: 13 residues. Germline assignment: CDR1 SQVTM and CDR2 ANQGSEA. The V and J ends lost 6 bases and 3 bases, in that order; junction bases with no gene match: 6. The CDR3 sequence: CSVDRESYYGYTF. For the CDR3, the DNA is TGCAGCGTGGACAGGGAGTCTTACTATGGCTACACCTTC.

The chain couples TRBV7-2 to TRBJ2-3; TRBD2 agrees at 16 bases. CDR1 and CDR2 (germline): SGHTA, FQGNSA. This CDR3 has 19 amino acids. V gave up 4 bases and J gave up 6 bases; unmatched junction bases: 13. CDR3: CASSSQPGLAGGPGDTQYF. The CDR3 DNA reads as TGTGCCAGCAGCTCCCAACCGGGACTAGCGGGGGGGCCGGGGGATACGCAGTATTTT.

This rearrangement joins TRBV9 to TRBJ2-3; 7 bases are shared with TRBD2. This CDR3 comprises 14 residues. CDR1 is SGDLS, CDR2 YYNGEE, per germline. Losses at the gene ends were 0 bases for V and 7 bases for J; bases not matched to a gene: 5. Here the CDR3 reads CASSVDGGMNTQYF. The CDR3 DNA is TGTGCCAGCAGCGTAGACGGGGGGATGAATACGCAGTATTTT.

This clone was detected only once. This rearrangement joins TRBV7-2 to TRBJ2-7; 11 positions match TRBD2. Germline trimming cut 2 bases from V and 6 bases from J; bases unmatched to any gene: 12. This CDR3 contains 17 residues. CDR1 and CDR2 (germline): SGHTA, FQGNSA. The CDR3 DNA reads TGTGCCAGCAGCTTACGACCAACTAGCGGGGGACCTGGCGAGCAGTACTTC. It specifies CASSLRPTSGGPGEQYF.

V gene TRBV5-1 combines with J gene TRBJ2-7, with D perhaps TRBD1 (6 bases). The CDR3 is 15 amino acids. Germline V CDR1 and CDR2: SGHRS, YFSETQ. The V end lost 4 bases, the J end lost 7 bases, and 21 bases lay between the germline ends. CDR3 DNA: TGCGCCAGCAGCCTGCTGGGACAACCATCGGGGGAGCAGTACTTC. Encoded protein: CASSLLGQPSGEQYF.

With regard to this clone: The sample has other DNA sequences that encode this CDR3 too. The chain employs TRBV9 and TRBJ1-1; tentative D call: TRBD1 (5 bases). The CDR3 contains 12 residues. Germline V gives CDR1 SGDLS, CDR2 YYNGEE. Trimming took 3 bases from V and 5 from J, leaving 8 bases between them. Here the CDR3 DNA reads TGTGCCAGCAGCGCTGGGGGGACTGAAGCTTTCTTT. Its translation: CASSAGGTEAFF.

V is TRBV30 and J is TRBJ2-5; D is unclear. Germline CDR1 is GTSNPN and CDR2 is SVGIG (reference sequence). This CDR3 spans 12 amino acids. V was cut by 3 bases and J by 2 bases, with 7 bases left in between. The CDR3 DNA reads as TGTGCCTGGAGACAGTGGCAAGAGACCCAGTACTTC. Protein product: CAWRQWQETQYF.

The chain recombines TRBV4-1 with TRBJ1-2; D not resolved. V was pared by 0 bases and J by 6 bases, with 14 bases between. The CDR3 extends over 15 amino acids. Germline V lookup: CDR1 MGHRA, CDR2 YSYEKL. CDR3 protein: CASSQDRMTGNGYTF. DNA for the CDR3: TGCGCCAGCAGCCAAGATAGAATGACGGGGAATGGCTACACCTTC.

The chain is built from TRBV28 and TRBJ2-7; D may be TRBD1 (5 bases). Trimming pared 7 bases from V and 5 bases from J, leaving 15 bases between. CDR3 length: 13 residues. Germline V gene sequence: CDR1 MDHEN, CDR2 SYDVKM. The CDR3 is CASKGVVRDEQYF. The DNA of the CDR3 is TGTGCCAGCAAAGGGGTAGTCCGGGACGAGCAGTACTTC.

This rearrangement joins TRBV9 to TRBJ2-3, with 9 positions matching TRBD1. Germline CDR1 reads SGDLS; CDR2 reads YYNGEE. CDR3 length: 15 amino acids. V gave up 3 bases and J gave up 4 bases; unmatched junction bases: 6. CDR3 DNA sequence: TGTGCCAGCAGCGGGGGGGACAGGGCGGCAGATACGCAGTATTTT. Encoded protein: CASSGGDRAADTQYF.

The rearrangement joins TRBV2 to TRBJ2-7; 12 positions match TRBD2. The V segment lost 5 bases and the J segment 3 bases; nucleotides outside the gene matches: 8. The germline V gene encodes CDR1 SNHLY and CDR2 FYNNEI. This CDR3 region has 16 residues. The CDR3 protein is CASSKLAGGTVYEQYF. CDR3 DNA: TGTGCCAGCAGTAAACTAGCGGGAGGTACTGTCTACGAGCAGTACTTC. Drawing the rest from reference TRBV2 and TRBJ2-7, the complete variable domain is EPEVTQTPSHQVTQMGQEVILRCVPISNHLYFYWYRQILGQKVEFLVSFYNNEISEKSEIFDDQFSVERPDGSNFTLKIRSTKLEDSAMYFCASSKLAGGTVYEQYFGPGTRLTVT.